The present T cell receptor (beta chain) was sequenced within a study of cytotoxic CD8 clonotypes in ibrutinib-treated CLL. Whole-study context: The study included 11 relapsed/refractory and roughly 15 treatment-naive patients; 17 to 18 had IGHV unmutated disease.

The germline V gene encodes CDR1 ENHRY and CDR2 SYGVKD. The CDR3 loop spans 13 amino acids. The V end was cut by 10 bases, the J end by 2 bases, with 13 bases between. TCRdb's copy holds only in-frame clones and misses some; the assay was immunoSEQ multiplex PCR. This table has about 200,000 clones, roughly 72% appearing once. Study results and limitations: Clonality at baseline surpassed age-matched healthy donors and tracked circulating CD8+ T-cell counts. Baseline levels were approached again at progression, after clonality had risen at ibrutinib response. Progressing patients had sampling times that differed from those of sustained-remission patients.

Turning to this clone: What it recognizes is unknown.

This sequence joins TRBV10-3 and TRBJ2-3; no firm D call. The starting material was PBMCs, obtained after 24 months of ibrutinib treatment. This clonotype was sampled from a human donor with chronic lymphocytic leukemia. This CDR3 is CATQSGVTDTQYF. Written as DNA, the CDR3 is TGTGCCACCCAATCGGGTGTCACAGATACGCAGTATTTT.